These 32 T cell receptor beta chains originate from one sample sequenced in a study of blood T cell repertoires in COVID-19. The assay was immunoSEQ multiplex PCR, and TCRdb's table has in-frame clones only and misses some. The table shows approximately 160,000 clones, with 80% occurring only once. The specimen sequenced was PBMCs or T cells enriched from blood (not recorded which). These receptor sequences come from a man aged 35-49 years who had recovered from COVID-19.

The V gene is TRBV10-3, the J gene TRBJ1-3, with unresolved D. Deletions cut 4 bases from V and 2 bases from J, with 12 bases between. Germline CDR1 reads ENHRY; CDR2 reads SYGVKD. The CDR3 is made up of 15 amino acids. The CDR3 nucleotides are TGTGCCATCAGTGTGGGGTACGGGGCTGGAAACACCATATATTTT. Translating it yields CAISVGYGAGNTIYF.

The chain carries TRBV11-3 and TRBJ2-1, with a weak D call TRBD2 (5 bases). In germline, CDR1 is SGHNT, CDR2 YENEEA. This CDR3 is built from 13 residues. Trimming stripped 1 base from V and 11 bases from J, with 12 bases between. CDR3 sequence (DNA): TGTGCCAGCAGCTTAGGTCGGGGAAACAAGCAGTTCTTC. The encoded protein is CASSLGRGNKQFF. Using reference TRBV11-3 and TRBJ2-1 for the parts outside the CDR3, the full variable domain is EAGVVQSPRYKIIEKKQPVAFWCNPISGHNTLYWYLQNLGQGPELLIRYENEEAVDDSQLPKDRFSAERLKGVDSTLKIQPAELGDSAVYLCASSLGRGNKQFFGPGTRLTVL.

The gene calls are TRBV19 and TRBJ1-5, with 7 bases lining up with TRBD1. Germline CDR1 reads LNHDA; CDR2 reads SQIVND (reference sequence). V shed 6 bases and J 4 bases; nucleotides not matched to a gene: 6. There are 14 residues in the CDR3. CDR3 coding DNA: TGTGCCAGTAGCCTACAGGGGCAGAATCAGCCCCAGCATTTT. Its protein product is CASSLQGQNQPQHF.

The chain is built from TRBV11-2 and TRBJ2-2, with 8 positions matching TRBD2. The J segment lost 1 base and the V segment lost 4 bases, leaving 2 bases of the junction unmatched. The CDR3 is made up of 15 amino acids. Germline lookup yields CDR1 SGHAT and CDR2 FQNNGV. The CDR3 DNA follows: TGTGCCAGCAGCTGGCGGGGGGAGAACACCGGGGAGCTGTTTTTT. Translation: CASSWRGENTGELFF. Looking up the rest from reference TRBV11-2 and TRBJ2-2 gives the full variable domain: EAGVAQSPRYKIIEKRQSVAFWCNPISGHATLYWYQQILGQGPKLLIQFQNNGVVDDSQLPKDRFSAERLKGVDSTLKIQPAKLEDSAVYLCASSWRGENTGELFFGEGSRLTVL.

V usage is TRBV12-5 and J usage is TRBJ1-3; 9 bases agree with TRBD1. J was trimmed by 3 bases and V by 6 bases; bases with no gene match: 3. The CDR3 is 14 residues long. Germline lookup yields CDR1 LGHNT and CDR2 FRNRAP. This CDR3 reads CASGRTGDGNTIYF. DNA of the CDR3: TGTGCTAGTGGAAGGACAGGGGATGGAAACACCATATATTTT.

This clone was recorded only once. The chain uses TRBV5-1 and TRBJ1-3, with D tentatively TRBD1 (5 bases). The CDR3 is made up of 14 amino acids. The germline gives CDR1 SGHRS, CDR2 YFSETQ. Trimming took 4 bases from V and 4 from J, leaving 12 bases between them. The DNA of the CDR3 is TGCGCCAGCAGCCGGGGGACGGCCGGAAACACCATATATTTT. The encoded protein is CASSRGTAGNTIYF.

The CDR3 sequence is CASLPGTGIYNEQFF. In DNA form, the CDR3 reads TGTGCCAGCTTACCCGGGACAGGGATTTACAATGAGCAGTTCTTC. This chain joins TRBV5-6 and TRBJ2-1; TRBD1 matches 9 bases. CDR1 SGHDT and CDR2 YYEEEE come from the germline V gene. The CDR3 has 15 residues. V shed 7 bases and J 4 bases; nucleotides not matched to a gene: 9.

This sequence joins TRBV3-1 (or the pseudogene TRBV3-2) and TRBJ1-2; TRBD1 is a possible D gene (5 bases). The germline V and J ends were trimmed by 1 base and 3 bases, with 9 bases remaining between them. From germline, CDR1 is LGHDT and CDR2 YNNKEL (reference sequence). The CDR3 contains 14 residues. CDR3 residues: CASSQVDSDYGYTF. CDR3 sequence (DNA): TGTGCCAGCAGCCAAGTTGACAGCGACTATGGCTACACCTTC.

The genes are TRBV11-2 and TRBJ2-1; D is undetermined. Germline CDR1 and CDR2: SGHAT and FQNNGV. The CDR3 has 11 residues. V gave up 5 bases and J gave up 5 bases, with 4 bases separating them. The CDR3 sequence is CASSANNEQFF. In nucleotides, the CDR3 is TGTGCCAGCAGCGCGAACAATGAGCAGTTCTTC.

This CDR3 reads CAISESNGSNQPQHF. As DNA, the CDR3 is TGTGCCATCAGTGAGTCGAACGGGAGCAATCAGCCCCAGCATTTT. The rearrangement joins TRBV10-3 to TRBJ1-5; no definite D call. V gave up 0 bases and J gave up 1 base, with 7 bases separating them. In germline, CDR1 is ENHRY, CDR2 SYGVKD. CDR3 length: 15 amino acids.

V is TRBV5-1 and J is TRBJ2-2; D not certain. V dropped 3 bases and J dropped 4 bases, with 10 bases sitting between them. Germline CDR1 reads SGHRS; CDR2 reads YFSETQ. The CDR3 is 14 residues long. The CDR3 loop reads CASSWPWATGELFF. The DNA of the CDR3 is TGCGCCAGCAGCTGGCCCTGGGCCACCGGGGAGCTGTTTTTT. Variable domain in full (rest from reference TRBV5-1 and TRBJ2-2): KAGVTQTPRYLIKTRGQQVTLSCSPISGHRSVSWYQQTPGQGLQFLFEYFSETQRNKGNFPGRFSGRQFSNSRSEMNVSTLELGDSALYLCASSWPWATGELFFGEGSRLTVL.

V gene TRBV30 combines with J gene TRBJ1-5, with a possible D match to TRBD1 (6 bases). The germline V and J ends were trimmed by 2 bases and 3 bases, with 8 bases remaining between them. This CDR3 is built from 13 residues. Germline CDR1 GTSNPN, CDR2 SVGIG (reference sequence). CDR3 in amino acids: CAWSRQDNQPQHF. Here the CDR3 DNA reads TGTGCCTGGAGTCGACAGGACAATCAGCCCCAGCATTTT.

In its sample, this clone was seen once. The rearrangement links TRBV19 to TRBJ1-1, with TRBD1 as a possible D gene (5 bases). Germline-derived CDR1 and CDR2 are LNHDA and SQIVND (reference sequence). CDR3 size: 13 residues. V was pared by 7 bases and J by 2 bases, with 11 bases between. The CDR3: CASTGDVNTEAFF. For the CDR3, the DNA is TGTGCCAGTACGGGGGACGTTAACACTGAAGCTTTCTTT.

The V call is TRBV6-5, the J call TRBJ2-5, with D perhaps TRBD2 (6 bases). Germline V gives CDR1 MNHEY, CDR2 SVGAGI. The CDR3 spans 14 residues. V lost 6 bases and J 0 bases, leaving 11 bases between the germline ends. The CDR3 reads CASRSREDQETQYF. In DNA form, the CDR3 reads TGTGCCAGCAGGTCGAGGGAGGACCAAGAGACCCAGTACTTC.

This rearrangement joins TRBV5-4 to TRBJ2-7, with no clear D. The ends were cut back, 0 bases at V and 4 bases at J, with 11 bases in the middle. CDR1 is SGHNT, CDR2 YYREEE, per germline (reference sequence). The CDR3 spans 14 residues. CDR3 amino acids: CASSLGLEVYEQYF. The CDR3 bases are TGTGCCAGCAGCTTGGGACTTGAAGTTTACGAGCAGTACTTC.

The CDR3 DNA reads as TGTGCCAGCAGCCCTGGGGACTACTATGGCTACACCTTC. This gives the protein CASSPGDYYGYTF. This chain joins TRBV5-4 and TRBJ1-2, with a possible D match to TRBD1 (5 bases). CDR3 size: 13 residues. Trimming shortened V by 4 bases and J by 3 bases, and 10 bases separated the two germline ends. Germline assignment: CDR1 SGHNT and CDR2 YYREEE (reference sequence). Filled out from reference TRBV5-4 and TRBJ1-2, the complete variable domain reads ETGVTQSPTHLIKTRGQQVTLRCSSQSGHNTVSWYQQALGQGPQFIFQYYREEENGRGNFPPRFSGLQFPNYSSELNVNALELDDSALYLCASSPGDYYGYTFGSGTRLTVV.

The chain employs TRBV24-1 and TRBJ2-7; 10 nucleotides match TRBD1. The CDR3 consists of 16 residues. The germline V gene encodes CDR1 KGHDR and CDR2 SFDVKD. The trim removed 4 bases at V and 5 bases at J, leaving 10 bases unmatched. CDR3 coding DNA: TGTGCCACCAGTGAGCCCGGGACAGGGGAACTCAACGAGCAGTACGTC. Protein sequence: CATSEPGTGELNEQYV.

The CDR3 sequence is CASTPTGMNTEAFF. The CDR3 DNA sequence: TGTGCCAGCACGCCGACGGGGATGAACACTGAAGCTTTCTTT. The genes are TRBV2 and TRBJ1-1; D remains unclear. CDR3 length: 14 residues. With 7 bases removed from V and 0 bases from J, the gap between germline ends came to 12 bases. Per germline, CDR1 SNHLY and CDR2 FYNNEI. The variable domain in full, with the rest retrieved from reference TRBV2 and TRBJ1-1, is EPEVTQTPSHQVTQMGQEVILRCVPISNHLYFYWYRQILGQKVEFLVSFYNNEISEKSEIFDDQFSVERPDGSNFTLKIRSTKLEDSAMYFCASTPTGMNTEAFFGQGTRLTVV.

The V call is TRBV3-1 (or the pseudogene TRBV3-2), the J call TRBJ2-3; 9 positions match TRBD1. The CDR3 spans 16 residues. The germline CDR1 and CDR2 sequences are LGHDT and YNNKEL (reference sequence). V shed 1 base, J shed 3 bases, and the junction held 5 bases outside the gene matches. The CDR3 bases are TGTGCCAGCAGCCAAGGGACAGGGGATAGGACAGATACGCAGTATTTT. Translating it yields CASSQGTGDRTDTQYF.

The J gene is TRBJ1-3, the V gene TRBV6-5, with a tentative D call TRBD1 (5 bases). The length of the CDR3 is 12 residues. Germline V gives CDR1 MNHEY, CDR2 SVGAGI. CDR3 nucleotide sequence: TGTGCAACAGGCGTAACTGGAAACACCATATATTTT. Translated: CATGVTGNTIYF.

This chain connects TRBV24-1 to TRBJ2-1, with 10 nucleotides matching TRBD1. V lost 3 bases to trimming and J lost 7 bases; unmatched junction nucleotides: 8. CDR3 length equals 16 residues. CDR1 is KGHDR and CDR2 is SFDVKD in the germline V gene. The CDR3 spells CATSDHGTGDLNEQFF. CDR3 DNA sequence: TGTGCCACCAGTGATCACGGGACAGGGGATTTAAATGAGCAGTTCTTC.

This clone has a handful of counts. The CDR3 region is CARSFSGGNTEAFF. The CDR3 nucleotides read TGTGCCAGAAGCTTTTCAGGTGGGAACACTGAAGCTTTCTTT. This chain uses TRBV5-3 with TRBJ1-1, with no clear D. TRBV5-3 is treated as an ORF (open reading frame) with a function not yet certain. V lost 2 bases and J lost 1, with 9 bases in between. The CDR3 runs 14 residues.

The chain carries TRBV27 and TRBJ1-4; no reliable D call. The V gene's germline CDR1 is MNHEY and CDR2 SMNVEV (reference sequence). V was clipped by 4 bases and J by 8 bases, with 20 bases between them. This CDR3 has 16 residues. This CDR3 is CASSCPQSEREEKLFF. The CDR3 DNA reads as TGTGCCAGCAGTTGCCCCCAGTCAGAACGGGAAGAAAAACTGTTTTTT.

The CDR3 DNA sequence: TGTGCCAGCAGCTTAGTAGGGGGCAAGGGCGGGGAGCTGTTTTTT. Translated, it gives CASSLVGGKGGELFF. The chain has TRBV7-2 and TRBJ2-2, with 7 bases matching TRBD1. Germline assignment: CDR1 SGHTA and CDR2 FQGNSA. Trimming at V came to 1 base and at J to 7 bases, leaving 6 bases not matched to a gene. The CDR3 contains 15 residues.

As concerns this clone: One junction end disagrees with the germline gene, perhaps due to a read error. The J gene is TRBJ1-2, the V gene TRBV28; maybe TRBD1 (6 bases). Per germline, CDR1 MDHEN and CDR2 SYDVKM. The length of the CDR3 is 10 residues. In DNA form, the CDR3 reads TGTGCCAGCAGATCCACAGGGATGGACTTC. Amino acid sequence: CASRSTGMDF.

Only one count was recorded for this clone. CDR3 sequence: CASSQPGGRRNEKLFF. The CDR3 DNA sequence: TGCGCCAGCAGCCAACCCGGCGGGCGGAGAAATGAAAAACTGTTTTTT. The chain uses TRBV4-1 and TRBJ1-4, with D hard to call. The CDR3 loop spans 16 amino acids. V gave up 2 bases and J gave up 5 bases, with 15 bases separating them. CDR1 MGHRA and CDR2 YSYEKL come from the germline V gene.

The chain has TRBV9 and TRBJ2-3; D is possibly TRBD2 (7 bases). The CDR3 runs 19 residues. The V gene's germline CDR1 is SGDLS and CDR2 YYNGEE. V shed 3 bases and J shed 6 bases, with 29 bases lying between them. The CDR3 here is CASSEGGSGTSRISDTQYF. The CDR3 nucleotides are TGTGCCAGCAGCGAGGGGGGGTCGGGGACATCTCGTATTTCGGATACGCAGTATTTT.

This clone has only one observation. The genes are TRBV10-3 and TRBJ2-5; 12 bases agree with TRBD1. The CDR3 length is 16 residues. Unmatched junction bases numbered 6, after V lost 2 bases and J lost 5 bases. Germline CDR1 ENHRY, CDR2 SYGVKD. As DNA, the CDR3 is TGTGCCATCAGTGAGCCGGGACAGGGGGCGGAGGAGACCCAGTACTTC. Translation: CAISEPGQGAEETQYF.

The table lists this clone with a count of one. This chain joins TRBV27 and TRBJ1-1, with D possibly matching TRBD1 (5 bases). CDR1 is MNHEY and CDR2 is SMNVEV in the germline V gene (reference sequence). The CDR3 has 12 amino acids. Between the trimmed V and J ends, which lost 11 bases and 5 bases, there was a span of 15 bases. CDR3 residues: CACRGDATEAFF. CDR3 DNA: TGTGCCTGCCGCGGGGACGCGACTGAAGCTTTCTTT.

The rearrangement links TRBV2 to TRBJ2-1; a possible D gene is TRBD2 (5 bases). CDR1 is SNHLY and CDR2 is FYNNEI in the germline V gene. V shed 11 bases and J shed 3 bases, with 14 bases lying between them. The length of the CDR3 is 13 residues. The CDR3 nucleotides are TGTGCCTTATACAGAGGGTTCTACAATGAGCAGTTCTTC. It yields the protein CALYRGFYNEQFF.

This sequence joins TRBV3-1 (or the pseudogene TRBV3-2) and TRBJ1-1; 8 bases line up with TRBD1. The CDR3 sequence is 15 residues long. V shed 7 bases, J shed 1 base, and the junction held 8 bases outside the gene matches. CDR1 is LGHDT and CDR2 is YNNKEL in the germline V gene (reference sequence). For the CDR3, the DNA is TGTGCCAGCACTCCATGGACAGGGTCGAACACTGAAGCTTTCTTT. Protein product: CASTPWTGSNTEAFF.

The chain is built from TRBV6-5 and TRBJ1-1; D is possibly TRBD1 (5 bases). The germline V and J ends were trimmed by 5 bases and 4 bases, with 14 bases remaining between them. Per the germline V gene, CDR1 is MNHEY and CDR2 is SVGAGI. The CDR3 spans 14 residues. CDR3 region: CASSLHGGSTEAFF. In DNA, the CDR3 is TGTGCCAGCAGTCTACACGGGGGTTCCACTGAAGCTTTCTTT.